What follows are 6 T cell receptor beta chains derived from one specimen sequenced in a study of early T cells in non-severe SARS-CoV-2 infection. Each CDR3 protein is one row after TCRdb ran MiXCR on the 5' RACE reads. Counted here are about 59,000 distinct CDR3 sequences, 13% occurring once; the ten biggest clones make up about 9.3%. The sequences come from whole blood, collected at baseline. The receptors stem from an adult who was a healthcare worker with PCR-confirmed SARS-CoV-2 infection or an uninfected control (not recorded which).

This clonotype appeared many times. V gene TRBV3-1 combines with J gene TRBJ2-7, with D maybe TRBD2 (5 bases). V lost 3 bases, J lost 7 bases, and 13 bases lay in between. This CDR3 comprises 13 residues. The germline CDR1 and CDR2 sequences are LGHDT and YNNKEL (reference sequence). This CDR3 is CASSHKTRLEQYF. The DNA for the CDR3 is TGTGCCAGCAGCCATAAAACTAGGCTAGAGCAGTACTTC.

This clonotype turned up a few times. The CDR3 bases are TGTGCCAGCAGCTTGGTAGGACAGGGAGGCACAGATACGCAGTATTTT. This translates into CASSLVGQGGTDTQYF. The genes are TRBV5-6 and TRBJ2-3; the match to TRBD1 covers 8 bases. The CDR3 totals 16 residues. J gave up 1 base and V 0 bases, and 4 bases lay outside the gene matches. The germline V gene has CDR1 SGHDT and CDR2 YYEEEE.

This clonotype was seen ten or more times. CDR3 protein: CASSSLAGANTEAFF. The CDR3 bases are TGTGCCAGCAGCTCTCTCGCAGGGGCGAACACTGAAGCTTTCTTT. The chain couples TRBV7-6 to TRBJ1-1, with D perhaps TRBD1 (6 bases). Germline CDR1 SGHVS, CDR2 FNYEAQ. V dropped 4 bases and J dropped 1 base, with 13 bases sitting between them. This CDR3 region has 15 residues. Based on the CDR3 plus reference TRBV7-6 and TRBJ1-1, the full variable domain is GAGVSQSPRYKVTKRGQDVALRCDPISGHVSLYWYRQALGQGPEFLTYFNYEAQQDKSGLPNDRFSAERPEGSISTLTIQRTEQRDSAMYRCASSSLAGANTEAFFGQGTRLTVV.

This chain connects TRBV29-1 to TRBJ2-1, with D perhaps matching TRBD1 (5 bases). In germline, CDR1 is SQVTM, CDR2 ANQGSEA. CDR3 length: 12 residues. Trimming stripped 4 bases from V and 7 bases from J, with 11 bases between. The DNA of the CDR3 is TGCAGCGTTGTCCCGAAGGGGAATGAGCAGTTCTTC. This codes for CSVVPKGNEQFF.

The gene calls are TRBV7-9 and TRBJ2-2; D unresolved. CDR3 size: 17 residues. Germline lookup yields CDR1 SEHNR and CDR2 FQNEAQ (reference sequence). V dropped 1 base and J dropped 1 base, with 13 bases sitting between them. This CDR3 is CASSLEGPGLNTGELFF. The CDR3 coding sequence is TGTGCCAGCAGCTTAGAAGGGCCGGGCCTGAACACCGGGGAGCTGTTTTTT.

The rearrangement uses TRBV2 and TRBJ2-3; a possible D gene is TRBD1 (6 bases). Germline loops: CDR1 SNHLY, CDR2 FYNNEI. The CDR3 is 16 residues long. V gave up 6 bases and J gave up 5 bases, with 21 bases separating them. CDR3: CASRQGTSSNIDTQYF. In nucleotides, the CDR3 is TGTGCCAGCAGACAAGGGACATCTTCAAACATAGATACGCAGTATTTT. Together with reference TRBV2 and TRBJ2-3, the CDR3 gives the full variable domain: EPEVTQTPSHQVTQMGQEVILRCVPISNHLYFYWYRQILGQKVEFLVSFYNNEISEKSEIFDDQFSVERPDGSNFTLKIRSTKLEDSAMYFCASRQGTSSNIDTQYFGPGTRLTVL.